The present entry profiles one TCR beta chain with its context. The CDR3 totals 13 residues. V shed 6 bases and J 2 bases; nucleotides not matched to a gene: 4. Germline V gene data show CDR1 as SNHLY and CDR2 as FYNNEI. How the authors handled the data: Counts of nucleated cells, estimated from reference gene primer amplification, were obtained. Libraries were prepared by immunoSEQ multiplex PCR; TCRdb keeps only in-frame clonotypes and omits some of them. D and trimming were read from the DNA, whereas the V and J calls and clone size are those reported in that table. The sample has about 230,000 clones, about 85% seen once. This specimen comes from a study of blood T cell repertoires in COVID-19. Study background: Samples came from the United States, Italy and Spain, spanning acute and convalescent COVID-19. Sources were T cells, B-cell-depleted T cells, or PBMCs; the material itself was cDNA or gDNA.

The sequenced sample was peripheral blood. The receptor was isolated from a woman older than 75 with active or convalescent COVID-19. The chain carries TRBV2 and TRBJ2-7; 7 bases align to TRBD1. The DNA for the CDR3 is TGTGCCAGCAGCGCCGGGACAGCCTACGAGCAGTACTTC. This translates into CASSAGTAYEQYF.